Below, 25 T cell receptor beta chains from the same sample are listed, as sequenced in a study of T-cell reconstitution after alpha-beta-depleted transplantation in children. The TCRbeta library was prepared with unique molecular identifiers. One entry per CDR3 protein results from TCRdb running MiXCR on the PCR reads. The table has a few hundred thousand distinct CDR3 sequences, about 7% seen once. Sequencing was performed on PBMCs, taken before TCRalphabeta/CD19-depleted stem cell transplant. These receptors all stem from a boy aged 2 to 9 with acute lymphoblastic leukemia, due to receive a stem cell transplant.

This clonotype occurred many times. This chain uses TRBV12-3 or TRBV12-4 with TRBJ1-6, with 7 bases lining up with TRBD1. The CDR3 loop spans 14 amino acids. V shed 6 bases, J shed 7 bases, and the junction held 6 bases outside the gene matches. CDR3 sequence reads: CASSHGTDNSPLHF. The DNA of the CDR3 is TGTGCCAGCAGCCACGGGACAGACAATTCACCCCTCCACTTT.

This clonotype was counted between two and nine times. For the CDR3, the DNA is TGTGCCAGCAGTGACCCGGTGACAGGCCCCCAGAGATATCAGCATTTT. This sequence encodes CASSDPVTGPQRYQHF. The V and J genes are TRBV2 and TRBJ1-5; tentative D call: TRBD1 (6 bases). Per the germline V gene, CDR1 is SNHLY and CDR2 is FYNNEI. V lost 3 bases to trimming and J lost 13 bases, with 25 bases between them. The CDR3 is made up of 16 amino acids.

The sample holds many counts of this clonotype. The chain is built from TRBV6-5 and TRBJ1-1; 9 positions match TRBD1. V dropped 2 bases and J dropped 0; count of bases not matched to a gene: 10. Germline V gives CDR1 MNHEY, CDR2 SVGAGI. This CDR3 contains 18 residues. CDR3 loop: CASSYTVPGQGLNTEAFF. CDR3 nucleotides: TGTGCCAGCAGTTACACAGTCCCGGGACAGGGATTGAACACTGAAGCTTTCTTT.

This rearrangement joins TRBV7-8 to TRBJ2-7; D is possibly TRBD2 (5 bases). The CDR3 length is 14 residues. CDR1 is SGHVS, CDR2 FQNEAQ, per germline. Deletions cut 2 bases from V and 2 bases from J, with 10 bases between. The CDR3 region is CASSLWGDPYEQYF. The CDR3 DNA reads TGTGCCAGCAGCTTATGGGGAGACCCCTACGAGCAGTACTTC.

This sequence joins TRBV20-1 and TRBJ2-4; D gene unclear. There are 17 residues in the CDR3. CDR1 and CDR2 from the germline V gene are DFQATT and SNEGSKA (reference sequence). The germline V and J ends were trimmed by 1 base and 0 bases, with 16 bases remaining between them. The CDR3 loop reads CSARGCSYRVAKNIQYF. In DNA form, the CDR3 reads TGCAGTGCTAGAGGGTGTTCCTATCGGGTAGCCAAAAACATTCAGTACTTC.

The chain employs TRBV5-1 and TRBJ2-3, with TRBD2 matching over 12 bases. CDR3 length: 16 amino acids. J gave up 2 bases and V 3 bases, and 4 bases lay outside the gene matches. Germline lookup yields CDR1 SGHRS and CDR2 YFSETQ. Here the CDR3 reads CASSSGLAGPTDTQYF. DNA of the CDR3: TGCGCCAGCAGCTCCGGACTAGCGGGACCCACAGATACGCAGTATTTT. Looking up the rest from reference TRBV5-1 and TRBJ2-3 gives the full variable domain: KAGVTQTPRYLIKTRGQQVTLSCSPISGHRSVSWYQQTPGQGLQFLFEYFSETQRNKGNFPGRFSGRQFSNSRSEMNVSTLELGDSALYLCASSSGLAGPTDTQYFGPGTRLTVL.

This clonotype was counted many times. The rearrangement links TRBV7-6 to TRBJ2-7; 7 bases are shared with TRBD2. The V gene end was trimmed by 0 bases and the J gene end by 2 bases; junction bases not matched to a gene: 4. The CDR3 covers 15 residues. Germline CDR1 is SGHVS and CDR2 is FNYEAQ. CDR3 residues: CASSLASGPPYEQYF. The CDR3 DNA reads as TGTGCCAGCAGCTTAGCTAGCGGGCCCCCCTACGAGCAGTACTTC. Full variable domain (rest looked up from reference TRBV7-6 and TRBJ2-7): GAGVSQSPRYKVTKRGQDVALRCDPISGHVSLYWYRQALGQGPEFLTYFNYEAQQDKSGLPNDRFSAERPEGSISTLTIQRTEQRDSAMYRCASSLASGPPYEQYFGPGTRLTVT.

V and J are TRBV18 and TRBJ2-1, with 8 bases lining up with TRBD2. The CDR3 covers 17 residues. The V and J ends lost 2 bases and 3 bases, in that order; junction bases with no gene match: 9. The germline CDR1 and CDR2 sequences are KGHSH and LQKENI. CDR3 in amino acids: CASSPGSSGRSYNEQFF. The CDR3 nucleotides read TGTGCCAGCTCACCAGGGTCAAGCGGGAGAAGCTACAATGAGCAGTTCTTC.

This clonotype was observed a handful of times. The chain uses TRBV7-3 and TRBJ2-3; possible D gene TRBD1, 5 bases. With 5 bases removed from V and 3 bases from J, the gap between germline ends came to 15 bases. CDR3 length equals 15 residues. From germline, CDR1 is SGHTA and CDR2 FQGTGA. For the CDR3, the DNA is TGTGCCAGCAGCGCAACCCCCAGGGCGACAGATACGCAGTATTTT. Amino acid sequence: CASSATPRATDTQYF.

The rearrangement links TRBV5-5 to TRBJ2-5, with TRBD2 identical over 9 bases. Germline assignment: CDR1 SGHKS and CDR2 YYEKEE (reference sequence). With V trimmed by 1 base and J by 9 bases, 10 bases remained unmatched. The CDR3 sequence is 15 residues long. For the CDR3, the DNA is TGTGCCAGCAGCTTGCAACTAGCGGGCCAGATGGCCCAGTACTTC. It encodes CASSLQLAGQMAQYF.

This clonotype was seen only a few times. The chain combines TRBV7-9 with TRBJ2-5; the D call may be TRBD1 or TRBD2 (7 bases each). Germline values: CDR1 SEHNR, CDR2 FQNEAQ (reference sequence). The CDR3 has 15 amino acids. Trimming left V 5 bases short and J 4 bases short, with 17 bases between. The chain's CDR3 is CASSRRAGGGETQYF. The DNA for the CDR3 is TGTGCCAGCAGCCGCCGGGCAGGGGGGGGAGAGACCCAGTACTTC.

This clonotype was observed at least ten times. Here the CDR3 DNA reads TGCGCCAGCAGCCAAGGGGAGAATTGGGAGCAGTACTTC. It yields the protein CASSQGENWEQYF. J is TRBJ2-7 and V is TRBV4-1; perhaps TRBD2 as D (5 bases). V gave up 1 base and J gave up 7 bases, with 11 bases separating them. Germline values: CDR1 MGHRA, CDR2 YSYEKL. The CDR3 totals 13 residues.

The table lists this clonotype with a few counts. The J gene is TRBJ1-6, the V gene TRBV28; D is perhaps TRBD1 (5 bases). CDR3 length: 15 residues. Between the trimmed V and J ends, which lost 5 bases and 9 bases, there was a span of 17 bases. Per the germline V gene, CDR1 is MDHEN and CDR2 is SYDVKM. CDR3 loop: CASSPPAGISSPLHF. DNA of the CDR3: TGTGCCAGCAGTCCCCCCGCAGGGATCAGTTCACCCCTCCACTTT.

At least ten counts were recorded for this clonotype. The V and J genes are TRBV28 and TRBJ1-2; a possible D gene is TRBD1 (6 bases). The V end lost 7 bases, the J end lost 6 bases, and 21 bases lay between the germline ends. The CDR3 covers 15 residues. The germline gives CDR1 MDHEN, CDR2 SYDVKM. CDR3 DNA sequence: TGTGCCAGCAACATACAGGGCAGGTTAACAAATGGCTACACCTTC. It is translated as CASNIQGRLTNGYTF.

In its sample, this clonotype was seen a few times. V and J are TRBV11-2 and TRBJ1-1, with D maybe TRBD1 (6 bases). CDR1 and CDR2 from the germline V gene are SGHAT and FQNNGV. The CDR3 consists of 14 residues. The germline V and J ends were trimmed by 5 bases and 7 bases, with 17 bases remaining between them. The CDR3 bases are TGTGCCAGCAGCGCCCCCGGGACACTTTATGAAGCTTTCTTT. The encoded protein is CASSAPGTLYEAFF.

This clonotype has a count of ten or more. The chain joins TRBV7-2 to TRBJ1-5; D unresolved. The CDR3 length is 15 residues. Germline CDR1 is SGHTA and CDR2 is FQGNSA. V gave up 5 bases and J gave up 4 bases, with 15 bases separating them. The CDR3 coding sequence is TGTGCCAGCAGCCTAGTCCCGGCGGGAAATCAGCCCCAGCATTTT. Its protein is CASSLVPAGNQPQHF.

The chain links TRBV30 to TRBJ2-7; a possible D gene is TRBD2 (6 bases). The CDR3 covers 13 residues. With 3 bases removed from V and 2 bases from J, the gap between germline ends came to 11 bases. Germline CDR1 reads GTSNPN; CDR2 reads SVGIG (reference sequence). CDR3 sequence: CAWRLATTYEQYF. CDR3 sequence (DNA): TGTGCCTGGAGGCTAGCGACAACCTACGAGCAGTACTTC.

This clonotype has a count of ten or more. The DNA for the CDR3 is TGTGCCATCAGTGTGGGGCGGGAAGAGACCCAGTACTTC. Protein sequence: CAISVGREETQYF. The chain couples TRBV10-3 to TRBJ2-5; D might be TRBD1 or TRBD2, each matching 5 bases. The CDR3 loop spans 13 amino acids. Trimming shortened V by 4 bases and J by 3 bases, and 9 bases separated the two germline ends. Germline loops: CDR1 ENHRY, CDR2 SYGVKD.

At least ten counts were recorded for this clonotype. The chain combines TRBV12-3 or TRBV12-4 with TRBJ1-1; unclear D gene. The CDR3 is 12 amino acids. The V end was cut by 1 base, the J end by 11 bases, with 11 bases between. The CDR3 reads CASSLGWGKAFF. CDR3 DNA sequence: TGTGCCAGCAGTTTAGGATGGGGAAAGGCTTTCTTT.

This clonotype occurred many times. V usage is TRBV20-1 and J usage is TRBJ2-2; D gene uncertain. The germline CDR1 and CDR2 sequences are DFQATT and SNEGSKA (reference sequence). The V end was cut by 3 bases, the J end by 4 bases, with 6 bases between. The CDR3 extends over 12 amino acids. The CDR3 spells CSARDGTGELFF. The CDR3 DNA reads as TGCAGTGCTAGGGATGGCACCGGGGAGCTGTTTTTT.

This sequence joins TRBV3-1 and TRBJ1-3; no definite D call. CDR3 size: 15 residues. V lost 0 bases, J lost 0 bases, and 6 bases lay in between. CDR1 is LGHDT and CDR2 is YNNKEL in the germline V gene (reference sequence). The CDR3 sequence: CASSQDSVSGNTIYF. CDR3 coding DNA: TGTGCCAGCAGCCAAGATAGCGTCTCTGGAAACACCATATATTTT.

This clonotype appeared many times. This rearrangement joins TRBV29-1 to TRBJ2-2; 9 nucleotides line up with TRBD1. Germline-derived CDR1 and CDR2 are SQVTM and ANQGSEA. This CDR3 is 15 amino acids long. Trimming took 6 bases from V and 6 from J; bases not matched to a gene: 11. CDR3 amino acids: CSVIGTGIAAGELFF. DNA of the CDR3: TGCAGCGTCATAGGGACAGGGATAGCAGCCGGGGAGCTGTTTTTT.

This clonotype was seen ten or more times. The genes are TRBV7-2 and TRBJ2-3; D uncertain. Germline V gives CDR1 SGHTA, CDR2 FQGNSA. The V end lost 5 bases, the J end lost 2 bases, and 17 bases lay between the germline ends. The CDR3 extends over 16 amino acids. CDR3 region: CASSIRQSPLTDTQYF. The CDR3 DNA is TGTGCCAGCAGCATTAGGCAGTCACCCCTCACAGATACGCAGTATTTT.

This clonotype was seen repeatedly, ten times or more. This chain links TRBV15 with TRBJ1-1; possible D gene TRBD1, 6 bases. The germline V gene encodes CDR1 LNHNV and CDR2 YYDKDF (reference sequence). The V end was cut by 5 bases, the J end by 3 bases, with 16 bases between. The CDR3 extends over 15 amino acids. The CDR3 nucleotides read TGTGCCACCAGCGGTCGACAGGATTCGTACACTGAAGCTTTCTTT. Encoded protein: CATSGRQDSYTEAFF.

In this sample, this clonotype turned up many times. V and J are TRBV3-1 and TRBJ2-5; a weak D match, TRBD1 (5 bases). Trimming left V 1 base short and J 2 bases short, with 5 bases between. Germline CDR1 and CDR2: LGHDT and YNNKEL (reference sequence). This CDR3 is built from 13 residues. DNA of the CDR3: TGTGCCAGCAGCCAAGCAGGGCAAGAGACCCAGTACTTC. Translation: CASSQAGQETQYF.